This T cell receptor (beta chain) was sequenced during a study of T cell responses to AZD1222 COVID-19 vaccine. CDR1 is MNHEY and CDR2 is SVGAGI in the germline V gene. V was pared by 10 bases and J by 2 bases, with 12 bases between. CDR3 length: 13 residues. As concerns this clone: The target antigen is unknown.

The repertoire was sequenced with immunoSEQ multiplex PCR; TCRdb's copy has only in-frame clones and lacks some. This sample has about 73,000 clones; 85% to 90% occur once, and the top ten carry about 9.6%. Study results and caveats: Two AZD1222 administrations were followed by greater Spike-specific TCR breadth and depth.

The chain combines TRBV6-5 with TRBJ2-1, with D possibly TRBD2 on 6 matching bases. This clonotype was obtained from an adult who received the AZD1222 COVID-19 vaccine. Material: peripheral blood, obtained 28 days after the second AZD1222 dose. The DNA of the CDR3 is TGTGCCACCCGGGAGTCCGCCTACAATGAGCAGTTCTTC. Residues: CATRESAYNEQFF.